The clone carrying this T cell receptor beta chain occurred a few times. TCRdb ran MiXCR on the 5' RACE reads and lists one entry per CDR3 protein. The profile shows about 1.7 million distinct CDR3 sequences, about 31% of them singletons. This sample is drawn from a study of identical twins. Germline-derived CDR1 and CDR2 are ENHRY and SYGVKD. V lost 2 bases and J lost 1, with 5 bases in between. The CDR3 loop spans 14 amino acids. Sequencing input: cord blood. The V call is TRBV10-3, the J call TRBJ2-2; TRBD2 is a possible D gene (5 bases). The receptor was derived from a newborn girl in good health. As DNA, the CDR3 is TGTGCCATCAGTGAGCGGGAGAACACCGGGGAGCTGTTTTTT. This encodes CAISERENTGELFF.